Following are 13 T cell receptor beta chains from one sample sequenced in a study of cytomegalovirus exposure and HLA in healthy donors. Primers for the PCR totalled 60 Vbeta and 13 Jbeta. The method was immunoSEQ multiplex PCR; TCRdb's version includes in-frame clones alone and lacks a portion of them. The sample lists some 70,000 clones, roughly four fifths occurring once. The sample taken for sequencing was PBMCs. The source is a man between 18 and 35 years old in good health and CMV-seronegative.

CDR3 sequence (DNA): TGTGCCAGCAGCATCAGCGTAGGGTGGACAGGGGAGCAGTACTTC. Amino acids: CASSISVGWTGEQYF. The chain employs TRBV7-2 and TRBJ2-7; 8 bases are shared with TRBD1. This CDR3 region has 15 residues. Trimming took 5 bases from V and 7 from J; bases not matched to a gene: 13. The germline CDR1 and CDR2 sequences are SGHTA and FQGNSA. The entire variable domain, with the rest obtained from reference TRBV7-2 and TRBJ2-7, is as follows: GAGVSQSPSNKVTEKGKDVELRCDPISGHTALYWYRQSLGQGLEFLIYFQGNSAPDKSGLPSDRFSAERTGGSVSTLTIQRTQQEDSAVYLCASSISVGWTGEQYFGPGTRLTVT.

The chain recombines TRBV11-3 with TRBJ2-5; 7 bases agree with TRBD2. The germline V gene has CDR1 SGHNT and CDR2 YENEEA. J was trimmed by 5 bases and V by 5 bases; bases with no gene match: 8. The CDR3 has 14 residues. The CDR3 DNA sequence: TGTGCCAGCAGCCGGATTGGGGAGGGGGAGACCCAGTACTTC. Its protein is CASSRIGEGETQYF. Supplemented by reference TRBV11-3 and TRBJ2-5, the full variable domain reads EAGVVQSPRYKIIEKKQPVAFWCNPISGHNTLYWYLQNLGQGPELLIRYENEEAVDDSQLPKDRFSAERLKGVDSTLKIQPAELGDSAVYLCASSRIGEGETQYFGPGTRLLVL.

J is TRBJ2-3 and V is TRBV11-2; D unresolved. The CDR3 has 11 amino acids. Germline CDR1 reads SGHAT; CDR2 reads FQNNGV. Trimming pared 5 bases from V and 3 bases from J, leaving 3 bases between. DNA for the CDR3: TGTGCCAGCAGCCCAACAGATACGCAGTATTTT. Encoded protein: CASSPTDTQYF.

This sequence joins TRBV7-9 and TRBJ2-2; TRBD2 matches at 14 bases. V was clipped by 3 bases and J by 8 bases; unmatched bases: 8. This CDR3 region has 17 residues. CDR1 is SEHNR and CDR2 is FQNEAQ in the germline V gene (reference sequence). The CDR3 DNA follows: TGTGCCAGCAGCTTGGCGACCGGGACTAGCGGGAGAGGGGAGCTGTTTTTT. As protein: CASSLATGTSGRGELFF.

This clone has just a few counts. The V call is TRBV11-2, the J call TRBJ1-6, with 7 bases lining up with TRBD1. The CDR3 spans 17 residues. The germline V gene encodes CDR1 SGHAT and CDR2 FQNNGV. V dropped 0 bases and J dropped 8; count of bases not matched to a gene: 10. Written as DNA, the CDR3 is TGTGCCAGCAGCTTAGAGCTACAGGGGTTTAGGTATTCACCCCTCCACTTT. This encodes CASSLELQGFRYSPLHF.

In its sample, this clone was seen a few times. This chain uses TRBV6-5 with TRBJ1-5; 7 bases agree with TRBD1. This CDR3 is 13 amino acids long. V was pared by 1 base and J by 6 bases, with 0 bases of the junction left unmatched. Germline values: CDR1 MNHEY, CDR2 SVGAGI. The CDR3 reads CASSYYRGQPQHF. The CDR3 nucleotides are TGTGCCAGCAGTTACTACAGGGGTCAGCCCCAGCATTTT.

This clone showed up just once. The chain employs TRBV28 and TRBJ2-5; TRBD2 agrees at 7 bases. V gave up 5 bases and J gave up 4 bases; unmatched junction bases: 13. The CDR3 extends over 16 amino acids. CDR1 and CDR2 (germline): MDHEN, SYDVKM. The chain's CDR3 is CASSTFWRELIETQYF. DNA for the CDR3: TGTGCCAGCAGTACCTTTTGGCGGGAGTTGATAGAGACCCAGTACTTC.

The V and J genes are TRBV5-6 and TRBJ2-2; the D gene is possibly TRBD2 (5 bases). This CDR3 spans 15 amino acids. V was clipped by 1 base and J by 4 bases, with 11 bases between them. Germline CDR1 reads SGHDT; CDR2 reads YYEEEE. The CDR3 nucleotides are TGTGCCAGCAGCTTGTGGGGAGCAGTCACCGGGGAGCTGTTTTTT. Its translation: CASSLWGAVTGELFF.

The CDR3 sequence is CASSSQGTGEQYF. The CDR3 DNA is TGTGCCAGCAGCTCCCAGGGGACGGGCGAGCAGTACTTC. The J gene is TRBJ2-7, the V gene TRBV7-9; the D gene is possibly TRBD1 (6 bases). Germline-derived CDR1 and CDR2 are SEHNR and FQNEAQ (reference sequence). The length of the CDR3 is 13 residues. Trimming removed 4 bases from V and 6 bases from J, with 13 bases in between.

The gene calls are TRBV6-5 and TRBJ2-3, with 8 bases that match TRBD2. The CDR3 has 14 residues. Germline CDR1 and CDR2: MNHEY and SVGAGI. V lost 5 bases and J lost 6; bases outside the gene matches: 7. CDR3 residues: CASSEGGRLDTQYF. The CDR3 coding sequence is TGTGCCAGCAGTGAGGGCGGGAGGTTGGATACGCAGTATTTT.

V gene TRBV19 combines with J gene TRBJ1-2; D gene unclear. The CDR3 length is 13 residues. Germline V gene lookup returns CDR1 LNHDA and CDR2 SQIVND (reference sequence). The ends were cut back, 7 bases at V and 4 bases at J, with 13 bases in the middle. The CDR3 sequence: CASISGASYGYTF. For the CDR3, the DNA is TGTGCCAGTATAAGCGGCGCCAGCTATGGCTACACCTTC. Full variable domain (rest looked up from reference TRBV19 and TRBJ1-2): DGGITQSPKYLFRKEGQNVTLSCEQNLNHDAMYWYRQDPGQGLRLIYYSQIVNDFQKGDIAEGYSVSREKKESFPLTVTSAQKNPTAFYLCASISGASYGYTFGSGTRLTVV.

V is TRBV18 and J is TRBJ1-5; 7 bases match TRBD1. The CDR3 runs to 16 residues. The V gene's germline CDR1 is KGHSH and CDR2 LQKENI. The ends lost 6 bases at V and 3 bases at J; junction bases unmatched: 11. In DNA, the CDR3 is TGTGCCAGCTCCCAACAGGGGACAGTCCACAATCAGCCCCAGCATTTT. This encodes CASSQQGTVHNQPQHF. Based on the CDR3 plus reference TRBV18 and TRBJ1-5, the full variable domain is NAGVMQNPRHLVRRRGQEARLRCSPMKGHSHVYWYRQLPEEGLKFMVYLQKENIIDESGMPKERFSAEFPKEGPSILRIQQVVRGDSAAYFCASSQQGTVHNQPQHFGDGTRLSIL.

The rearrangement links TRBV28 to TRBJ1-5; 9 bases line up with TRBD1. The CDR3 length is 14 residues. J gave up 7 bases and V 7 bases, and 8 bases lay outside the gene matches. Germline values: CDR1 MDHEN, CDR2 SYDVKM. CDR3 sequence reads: CASNYRGLGQPQHF. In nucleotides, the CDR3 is TGTGCCAGCAACTACAGGGGGCTTGGACAGCCCCAGCATTTT.